The T cell receptor beta chain under discussion was sequenced for a study of B cell selection in AIRE deficiency. Whole-study findings and limits: Approximately 29% of healthy-shared Treg TCRbeta sequences appeared in patient Tconv cells. Shared Treg sequences had shorter CDR3s, biased toward rearrangements with few non-templated insertions.

Conventional CD4 T cells were sorted as CD4+CD127+ cells. Of note for this clone: Antigen specificity is unknown.

Sequencing used immunoSEQ multiplex PCR; TCRdb keeps in-frame clones, though not all of them. Of roughly 25,000 clones in the sample, roughly 96% were seen once. The CDR3 has 15 amino acids. The germline CDR1 and CDR2 sequences are SGHNT and YYREEE (reference sequence). The V end lost 4 bases, the J end lost 8 bases, and 18 bases lay between the germline ends. Source material: CD4+CD127+ conventional T cells sorted from PBMCs. The source of this sequence is a human donor in good health. The chain joins TRBV5-4 to TRBJ1-4; a possible D gene is TRBD1 (5 bases). The CDR3 protein is CASSIDSRKGEKLFF. CDR3 bases: TGTGCCAGCAGCATCGACAGTCGGAAGGGAGAAAAACTGTTTTTT. Full variable domain (missing parts from reference TRBV5-4 and TRBJ1-4): ETGVTQSPTHLIKTRGQQVTLRCSSQSGHNTVSWYQQALGQGPQFIFQYYREEENGRGNFPPRFSGLQFPNYSSELNVNALELDDSALYLCASSIDSRKGEKLFFGSGTQLSVL.